This TCR beta chain came from a study of prognosis after radiotherapy for stage I lung cancer. As for the study in general: Patients with non-small cell lung cancer were all judged medically inoperable. Study-wide results and caveats: Gene usage of TRBV and TRBJ reportedly differed between patients with and without metastases. Following stereotactic body radiation therapy, unique TCR clone counts fell, with a median of about 9,700 versus 6,500.

Amplification of the TCR beta CDR3 (from genomic DNA) was done by two-round multiplex PCR. Primers were specific to each TRBV and TRBJ gene in first-round PCR. TCRdb passed the multiplex PCR reads through MiXCR, listing each CDR3 protein once. Seen here are roughly 12,000 distinct CDR3 sequences, about a third observed once, and the top ten hold about 57%. On this clonotype: The antigen remains unidentified.

The CDR3 has 15 amino acids. CDR1 is LNHDA and CDR2 is SQIVND in the germline V gene (reference sequence). Blood draws of about 6 milliliters of peripheral blood occurred at each of two time points. This clonotype was sampled from a donor over 45 with non-small cell lung cancer. The sequenced sample was PBMCs, obtained before or after stereotactic body radiation therapy (not recorded which). This sequence joins TRBV19 and TRBJ2-1, with a possible D match to TRBD2 (6 bases). TRBJ2-5 explains the end of the DNA better; the J call may be wrong. The CDR3 DNA reads as TGTGCCAGTAGTAAACCGTTACTAGCCAAAGAGACCCAGTACTTC. Amino acid sequence: CASSKPLLAKETQYF.